This TCR beta chain was observed in a study of blood T cell repertoires in COVID-19 (dated by TCRdb to 2018 to 2020). The study in broad terms: Samples from collaborators originated in the United States, Italy and Spain and spanned both the acute and convalescent phases of COVID-19. The repertoires were released in a freely available public database meant as a resource for research on the immune response to SARS-CoV-2. Subjects who had been exposed to COVID-19, were actively infected with it, or had recovered from it provided the deeply sampled blood TCRbeta repertoires that made up the dataset. The material from the prospective study consisted of cDNA or gDNA derived from T cells, B-cell-depleted T cells, or PBMCs. The samples were drawn from the first 160 participants of the ongoing ImmuneRACE study and from 1,254 subjects provided by 6 global collaborators. HLA class I and class II types, where available, came from metadata supplied by the sample provider rather than from assay-based typing. Nearly every sample came with metadata listing a de-identified subject ID, COVID-19 status, age in years and sex. Findings and caveats that apply to the study as a whole: Clinical and demographic metadata were provided uncurated, with the amount varying by source and participant.

The CDR3 has 14 amino acids, counting the end cysteine and phenylalanine. The sequence is cut down to CDR3 DNA, 42 bases in frame from base 1. V drops 5 bases and J drops 3 bases, leaving 14 bases in between. According to the germline V gene, CDR1 reads MDHEN and CDR2 reads SYDVKM. A word on this clone: Its antigen remains unidentified. Base qualities are missing; no much larger clone stands one base away.

The immunoSEQ Assay, a bias-controlled multiplex PCR, was used to amplify TCRbeta CDR3 regions from genomic DNA. The authors processed their data as follows. Within the assay, amplification of reference gene primers was used to estimate how many nucleated cells each sample contained. To quantify the absolute abundance of each unique TCRbeta CDR3 rearrangement, sequence reads were collapsed and filtered. For each sample, productive Simpson clonality was calculated as the square root of Simpson's diversity index over productive rearrangements. The immuneACCESS repertoire file appears here via TCRdb, limited to in-frame rearrangements. These files lack a portion of the clones; in checked studies, under half of the deficit traces to unresolved V genes, and the cause of the others is not known. V, J and clone size were drawn from that table, and D and trimming were deduced from the DNA. The sample contains approximately 120,000 clones, roughly 69% of them found a single time. Of the sample, approximately 2% falls within the top ten clones.

Each collaborating institution followed its own protocols to collect whole blood in K2EDTA tubes. For TCRbeta analysis, collaborators shipped samples in one of three forms: frozen whole blood, isolated PBMCs, or DNA extracted from either of those sample types. This receptor was taken from a woman in her 70s with acute or convalescent COVID-19. The chain joins TRBV28 to TRBJ2-7; tentative D gene TRBD2, with 5 bases matching. Input material: peripheral blood. The DNA sequence is as follows: TGTGCCAGCAGTCCTCCGGGAACAGACTACGAGCAGTACTTC. The translation is CASSPPGTDYEQYF. The variable domain in full, with residues beyond the CDR3 obtained from the reference TRBV28 and TRBJ2-7 genes, is DVKVTQSSRYLVKRTGEKVFLECVQDMDHENMFWYRQDPGLGLRLIYFSYDVKMKEKGDIPEGYSVSREKKERFSLILESASTNQTSMYLCASSPPGTDYEQYFGPGTRLTVT.